The 24 T cell receptor beta chains in this list originate from one sample, sequenced in a study of Ad26.COV2.S vaccination and SARS-CoV-2 variants. Treatment meaning: roughly 18 received Ad26.COV2.S at low or high dose, single or two shots; about five received placebo; per-sample allocation not given. Specimen acquisition occurred on day 63 following the initial vaccine or placebo injection. Sequencing used immunoSEQ multiplex PCR; TCRdb keeps in-frame clones, though not all of them. The sample has fewer than 800,000 clones, 80% to 90% seen once; the top ten hold nearly 1.5%. Specimen: peripheral blood, collected in a trial of Ad26.COV2.S vaccine versus placebo. The source is a person between 18 and 60 years old who received the Ad26.COV2.S COVID-19 vaccine or a placebo.

The count of this clone is one. The same CDR3 is also encoded by other DNA sequences in this sample. This rearrangement joins TRBV11-3 to TRBJ2-5; TRBD2 is a possible D gene (6 bases). V lost 0 bases to trimming and J lost 5 bases, with 7 bases between them. Per the germline V gene, CDR1 is SGHNT and CDR2 is YENEEA. The CDR3 totals 13 residues. CDR3: CASSLEGGETQYF. In nucleotides, the CDR3 is TGTGCCAGCAGCTTAGAGGGGGGTGAGACCCAGTACTTC. Drawing the rest from reference TRBV11-3 and TRBJ2-5, the complete variable domain is EAGVVQSPRYKIIEKKQPVAFWCNPISGHNTLYWYLQNLGQGPELLIRYENEEAVDDSQLPKDRFSAERLKGVDSTLKIQPAELGDSAVYLCASSLEGGETQYFGPGTRLLVL.

The chain combines TRBV15 with TRBJ2-3, with 9 bases aligning to TRBD1. J lost 3 bases, V lost 0 bases, and 7 bases had no gene match. Germline CDR1 reads LNHNV; CDR2 reads YYDKDF (reference sequence). This CDR3 contains 17 residues. The CDR3 DNA reads as TGTGCCACCAGCAGAGATAGACAGGGGGGAAGGACAGATACGCAGTATTTT. Translation gives CATSRDRQGGRTDTQYF.

The chain is built from TRBV11-3 and TRBJ2-5; 12 bases align to TRBD2. Germline V CDR1 and CDR2: SGHNT, YENEEA. This CDR3 has 17 amino acids. V shed 5 bases and J 5 bases; nucleotides not matched to a gene: 12. CDR3 sequence: CASSPGLAGRGKETQYF. The CDR3 DNA reads TGTGCCAGCAGCCCCGGACTAGCGGGGAGGGGGAAGGAGACCCAGTACTTC.

This chain uses TRBV5-1 with TRBJ2-2, with TRBD2 identical over 12 bases. Germline CDR1 reads SGHRS; CDR2 reads YFSETQ. The CDR3 is made up of 14 amino acids. Germline trimming cut 3 bases from V and 10 bases from J; bases unmatched to any gene: 4. In DNA form, the CDR3 reads TGCGCCAGCAGCTCCCTAGCGGGAGGGGTGGAGCTGTTTTTT. This encodes CASSSLAGGVELFF.

This chain joins TRBV11-2 and TRBJ1-1, with no clear D. The CDR3 loop spans 14 amino acids. V shed 1 base and J shed 3 bases, with 9 bases lying between them. Germline CDR1 reads SGHAT; CDR2 reads FQNNGV. The DNA for the CDR3 is TGTGCCAGCAGCTTAGCTGTCGGGGACACTGAAGCTTTCTTT. The encoded protein is CASSLAVGDTEAFF.

The chain has TRBV3-1 (or the pseudogene TRBV3-2) and TRBJ1-6; D is possibly TRBD1 (6 bases). Germline CDR1 and CDR2: LGHDT and YNNKEL (reference sequence). V lost 1 base and J 14 bases, leaving 12 bases between the germline ends. The CDR3 loop spans 13 amino acids. The DNA for the CDR3 is TGTGCCAGCAGCCAAGGGTCTTGGACAGCCCTCCACTTT. Residues: CASSQGSWTALHF.

The chain combines TRBV19 with TRBJ2-5; TRBD1 might be the D (5 bases). Germline V gives CDR1 LNHDA, CDR2 SQIVND (reference sequence). The CDR3 runs to 16 residues. V was trimmed by 1 base and J by 5 bases, leaving 17 bases between them. The CDR3 DNA sequence: TGTGCCAGTAGTATAGCCGCGGTCCAGGGTGGGGAGACCCAGTACTTC. It yields the protein CASSIAAVQGGETQYF. The variable domain in full, completed from reference TRBV19 and TRBJ2-5, reads DGGITQSPKYLFRKEGQNVTLSCEQNLNHDAMYWYRQDPGQGLRLIYYSQIVNDFQKGDIAEGYSVSREKKESFPLTVTSAQKNPTAFYLCASSIAAVQGGETQYFGPGTRLLVL.

V gene TRBV9 combines with J gene TRBJ1-1; possibly TRBD1 for D (5 bases). V was cut by 3 bases and J by 5 bases, with 17 bases left in between. Germline V gene data show CDR1 as SGDLS and CDR2 as YYNGEE. This CDR3 has 15 residues. The CDR3 DNA is TGTGCCAGCAGCGCCGGGACCCTTAGGACGACTGAAGCTTTCTTT. Its translation is CASSAGTLRTTEAFF.

There are a few counts of this clone. Here the CDR3 reads CASSLSWDGYTF. In nucleotides, the CDR3 is TGTGCCAGCAGCTTATCCTGGGATGGCTACACCTTC. The chain combines TRBV7-2 with TRBJ1-2, with D unresolved. The V gene's germline CDR1 is SGHTA and CDR2 FQGNSA. Trimming shortened V by 2 bases and J by 6 bases, and 7 bases separated the two germline ends. The CDR3 spans 12 residues.

This chain connects TRBV30 to TRBJ2-7; D tentatively reads TRBD1 or TRBD2 (6 bases each). Germline CDR1 is GTSNPN and CDR2 is SVGIG (reference sequence). Trimming took off 2 bases at V and 1 base at J, with 15 bases between the two ends. The CDR3 sequence is 15 residues long. CDR3: CAWSLGGQPSYEQYF. For the CDR3, the DNA is TGTGCCTGGAGTCTGGGGGGACAACCTTCCTACGAGCAGTACTTC.

The rearrangement joins TRBV10-3 to TRBJ1-5; perhaps TRBD1 as D (5 bases). Germline CDR1 ENHRY, CDR2 SYGVKD. The V gene lost 6 bases and the J gene lost 2 bases, with 8 bases spanning the gap. The CDR3 length is 13 residues. The CDR3 DNA is TGTGCCATCAGATCGGGGGGCAATCAGCCCCAGCATTTT. It yields the protein CAIRSGGNQPQHF.

The chain is built from TRBV14 and TRBJ1-1, with D maybe TRBD1 (6 bases). CDR3 size: 15 residues. Germline V CDR1 and CDR2: SGHDN, FVKESK. V dropped 4 bases and J dropped 2 bases, with 14 bases sitting between them. This chain's CDR3 is CASSLSGGRNTEAFF. The CDR3 DNA follows: TGTGCCAGCAGCCTAAGCGGGGGGCGAAACACTGAAGCTTTCTTT.

The chain is built from TRBV11-2 and TRBJ2-7; 12 positions match TRBD2. CDR3 length: 18 residues. The ends lost 4 bases at V and 3 bases at J; junction bases unmatched: 13. In germline, CDR1 is SGHAT, CDR2 FQNNGV. The CDR3 sequence is CASSSHGVGLAGFYEQYF. Written as DNA, the CDR3 is TGTGCCAGCAGCTCCCACGGGGTAGGACTAGCGGGGTTCTACGAGCAGTACTTC.

V usage is TRBV3-1 (or the pseudogene TRBV3-2) and J usage is TRBJ2-2, with 9 bases that match TRBD1. Germline V lookup: CDR1 LGHDT, CDR2 YNNKEL (reference sequence). This CDR3 comprises 17 residues. Trimming removed 1 base from V and 5 bases from J; junction bases left unmatched: 8. DNA of the CDR3: TGTGCCAGCAGCCAAGTTGCCGGGACAGGGATTACCGGGGAGCTGTTTTTT. It is translated as CASSQVAGTGITGELFF.

The chain joins TRBV6-5 to TRBJ1-1; D is ambiguous. Germline V gene data show CDR1 as MNHEY and CDR2 as SVGAGI. The CDR3 length is 14 residues. V lost 0 bases and J 12 bases, leaving 17 bases between the germline ends. Here the CDR3 DNA reads TGTGCCAGCAGTTACTCGACCGCAGGTTTTGATCCTTTCTTT. Translation gives CASSYSTAGFDPFF.

About this clone itself: This sample also contains other DNA sequences that code for the same CDR3. The chain uses TRBV3-1 (or the pseudogene TRBV3-2) and TRBJ2-7; D ambiguous. The V end lost 0 bases, the J end lost 4 bases, and 1 base lay between the germline ends. This CDR3 has 11 residues. The germline V gene has CDR1 LGHDT and CDR2 YNNKEL (reference sequence). This chain's CDR3 is CASSQEYEQYF. The CDR3 DNA is TGTGCCAGCAGCCAAGAATACGAGCAGTACTTC.

This clone has only a few counts. This rearrangement joins TRBV5-1 to TRBJ1-2; 7 bases line up with TRBD1. V trimming: 0 bases; J trimming: 5 bases; junction bases outside the gene matches: 1. There are 13 residues in the CDR3. Germline loops: CDR1 SGHRS, CDR2 YFSETQ. CDR3 residues: CASSLEGQYGYTF. The CDR3, as DNA: TGCGCCAGCAGCTTGGAGGGACAGTATGGCTACACCTTC.

The chain combines TRBV11-2 with TRBJ2-7; D is uncertain. CDR3 length equals 13 residues. Germline CDR1 and CDR2: SGHAT and FQNNGV. V lost 3 bases and J 3 bases, leaving 9 bases between the germline ends. The DNA for the CDR3 is TGTGCCAGCAGCTTTTCCCTTAGCTACGAGCAGTACTTC. Translating it yields CASSFSLSYEQYF.

The V gene is TRBV30, the J gene TRBJ2-3; possibly TRBD2 for D (5 bases). This CDR3 spans 15 amino acids. CDR1 and CDR2 (germline): GTSNPN, SVGIG (reference sequence). V lost 5 bases to trimming and J lost 0 bases, with 15 bases between them. The CDR3 here is CAWSPGWESTDTQYF. The CDR3 bases are TGTGCCTGGTCCCCGGGGTGGGAGAGCACAGATACGCAGTATTTT.

V usage is TRBV30 and J usage is TRBJ2-7, with 9 bases lining up with TRBD1. CDR1 GTSNPN and CDR2 SVGIG come from the germline V gene (reference sequence). J was trimmed by 3 bases and V by 1 base; bases with no gene match: 1. The CDR3 contains 13 residues. CDR3 coding DNA: TGTGCCTGGAGTGGGACAGGGGACTACGAGCAGTACTTC. This sequence encodes CAWSGTGDYEQYF.

The J gene is TRBJ2-7, the V gene TRBV5-1; either TRBD1 or TRBD2 may fit D (5 bases each). Germline-derived CDR1 and CDR2 are SGHRS and YFSETQ. This CDR3 is 14 amino acids long. Trimming cost V 3 bases and J 5 bases, with 15 bases left between them. CDR3 loop: CASSWGPEAHEQYF. For the CDR3, the DNA is TGCGCCAGCAGCTGGGGACCCGAGGCCCACGAGCAGTACTTC.

The CDR3 loop is CASGLDGGGYEQYF. The CDR3 bases are TGTGCTAGTGGTTTGGATGGGGGCGGCTACGAGCAGTACTTC. The chain uses TRBV12-5 and TRBJ2-7; tentative D call: TRBD1 (6 bases). The length of the CDR3 is 14 residues. Germline V CDR1 and CDR2: LGHNT, FRNRAP. V lost 1 base and J 3 bases, leaving 10 bases between the germline ends.

V and J are TRBV11-2 and TRBJ1-4, with 7 bases fitting TRBD1. Trimming at V came to 5 bases and at J to 5 bases, leaving 8 bases not matched to a gene. The germline CDR1 and CDR2 sequences are SGHAT and FQNNGV. The CDR3 is made up of 15 amino acids. Here the CDR3 reads CASSTDRARNEKLFF. The DNA of the CDR3 is TGTGCCAGCAGCACCGACAGGGCCAGAAATGAAAAACTGTTTTTT.

The V and J genes are TRBV5-1 and TRBJ1-2; 10 bases align to TRBD1. Germline assignment: CDR1 SGHRS and CDR2 YFSETQ. The CDR3 spans 16 residues. With V trimmed by 4 bases and J by 6 bases, 12 bases remained unmatched. CDR3 amino acids: CASSRGQGRGSNGYTF. The CDR3 bases are TGCGCCAGCAGCAGGGGACAGGGGAGGGGGTCGAATGGCTACACCTTC. Full variable domain (outside the CDR3, taken from reference TRBV5-1 and TRBJ1-2): KAGVTQTPRYLIKTRGQQVTLSCSPISGHRSVSWYQQTPGQGLQFLFEYFSETQRNKGNFPGRFSGRQFSNSRSEMNVSTLELGDSALYLCASSRGQGRGSNGYTFGSGTRLTVV.